This TCR beta chain was sequenced for a study of blood T cell repertoires in COVID-19. The wider study: COVID-19 samples, acute and convalescent, were from the United States, Italy and Spain. PBMCs, B-cell-depleted T cells, or T cells were the source of the cDNA or gDNA that made up the material.

Authors' analysis steps: Amplifying reference gene primers gave estimates of nucleated cell counts. The assay was immunoSEQ multiplex PCR, and TCRdb's table has in-frame clones only and misses some. V, J and clone size derive from that table, while D and trimming were established from the DNA sequence. The sample holds more than 85,000 clones, 84% seen once. Per germline, CDR1 SNHLY and CDR2 FYNNEI. Trimming removed 6 bases at V and 3 bases at J, with 16 bases between. The CDR3 is 15 amino acids. The sample was peripheral blood. The V call is TRBV2, the J call TRBJ2-3; no clear D gene. This TCR was recovered from a woman aged 55 to 70 with acute or convalescent COVID-19. The CDR3 DNA is TGTGCCAGCAGGCGCACCGATCAGCGTACAGATACGCAGTATTTT. Protein: CASRRTDQRTDTQYF. Full variable domain (outside the CDR3, taken from reference TRBV2 and TRBJ2-3): EPEVTQTPSHQVTQMGQEVILRCVPISNHLYFYWYRQILGQKVEFLVSFYNNEISEKSEIFDDQFSVERPDGSNFTLKIRSTKLEDSAMYFCASRRTDQRTDTQYFGPGTRLTVL.